A selection of T cell receptor beta chains follows, all from one sample in a study of T cells in Graves' hyperthyroidism and ophthalmopathy. One entry per CDR3 protein, called by TCRdb with MiXCR from the multiplex PCR reads. The sample contains fewer than 650,000 distinct CDR3 sequences, 14% of which appear only once. The source material was blood. These receptors were taken from a woman in her late teens or twenties with Graves' ophthalmopathy. Both conserved end residues are trimmed from each CDR3.

V gene,CDR3 protein
TRBV13,ASSPTGQGAGNTIY
TRBV6-2/TRBV6-3,ASRGGRMGVSSYNEQF
TRBV18,ASSPGGTSSYEQY
TRBV11-2,ASSLSRFGAQY
TRBV2,ASSRRVLYEQY
TRBV2,ASREGLLETQY
TRBV10-3,AISEQGDGANVLT
TRBV29-1,SVEGQGPSTEAF
TRBV6-2/TRBV6-3,ASIPSGGSYGYT
TRBV28,ASSPNSGSQETQY
TRBV18,ASSPTRGTGGWTGELF
TRBV19,ASSIWGGETQY
TRBV19,ASSSGLAASYEQY
TRBV7-3,ASSITGIGLGSPLH
TRBV6-2/TRBV6-3,ASNNGQDYNSPLH
TRBV2,ASISGYTTNEKLF
TRBV7-9,ASSAGGEGGYT
TRBV2,ARKISRGLWDEQY
TRBV7-8,ASSSPRQGGRSGYT
TRBV27,ASTHRGWSGELF
TRBV29-1,SVEIQWRAKNIQY
TRBV24-1,ATSDWRTQY
TRBV11-2,ASSFGQHGGQY
TRBV7-9,ASSPHLRDTYEQY
TRBV6-2/TRBV6-3,ASSYSTRNRGSSYNEQF
TRBV14,ASSPRLLRSYNEQF
TRBV6-1,ASSAGTGGTYEQY
TRBV28,ASMRGATDTQY
TRBV6-1,ASSGLGTAKNIQY
TRBV4-3,ASSQGSGQATYEQY
TRBV12-3/TRBV12-4,ASSKGNAAKNIQY
TRBV28,ASSNRVFYGYT
TRBV5-5,ASSPAVTGTTDTQY
TRBV20-1,SARTSGREYNEQF
TRBV30,AWSATSGSQETQY
TRBV5-1,ASSLTGQGASGELF
TRBV20-1,SATTGALNTEAF
TRBV19,ASKGSTANTGELF
TRBV2,ASRRVSYEQY
TRBV5-5,ASSFGLAGEQY
TRBV12-3/TRBV12-4,ASSFGSQPQH
TRBV6-1,ASSVREPRPASGGGYT
TRBV4-3,ASSRGLTSGSPYNEQF
TRBV2,ASSEGLAGVGGQETQY
TRBV12-3/TRBV12-4,ASSLAMAPYLNTEAF
TRBV20-1,SAREGGGTEAF